These 31 T cell receptor beta chains share one sample of origin, sequenced in a study of cytomegalovirus exposure and HLA in healthy donors. The PCR had 60 Vbeta and 13 Jbeta primers. Only in-frame clones appear in the TCRdb table, and some are missing; sequencing was by immunoSEQ multiplex PCR. Of fewer than 70,000 clones in the sample, 74% were seen once. The specimen was PBMCs. The receptor source for this set is a woman in her sixties or seventies in good health and CMV-seropositive.

This rearrangement joins TRBV18 to TRBJ2-1; TRBD1 aligns across 10 bases. Germline V gene data show CDR1 as KGHSH and CDR2 as LQKENI. Trimming at V came to 4 bases and at J to 5 bases, leaving 5 bases not matched to a gene. This CDR3 spans 15 amino acids. In nucleotides, the CDR3 is TGTGCCAGCTCACTCTGGACAGGGGGAAACAATGAGCAGTTCTTC. It encodes CASSLWTGGNNEQFF.

This chain uses TRBV27 with TRBJ1-1; possible D gene TRBD1, 5 bases. Germline CDR1 is MNHEY and CDR2 is SMNVEV (reference sequence). The CDR3 extends over 14 amino acids. V lost 1 base and J 6 bases, leaving 12 bases between the germline ends. The CDR3 sequence: CASSLWGDAAEAFF. Written as DNA, the CDR3 is TGTGCCAGCAGTTTATGGGGGGATGCGGCTGAAGCTTTCTTT.

With regard to this clone: The junction and the germline gene differ at one end; a read error may be behind it. The V gene is TRBV7-7, the J gene TRBJ2-5; TRBD2 aligns across 8 bases. Germline CDR1 and CDR2: SSHAT and FNYEAQ (reference sequence). The CDR3 runs 14 residues. CDR3 coding DNA: TGTGCTAGCAGCTTGCGGGGGGCCCGGGAGACCCAGTACTTC. Amino acids: CASSLRGARETQYF.

This clone turned up a few times. The same CDR3 can be traced to other DNA sequences in this sample. The chain combines TRBV2 with TRBJ1-2; 7 nucleotides align to TRBD1. The CDR3 is 13 amino acids. Trimming removed 10 bases from V and 6 bases from J; junction bases left unmatched: 11. The germline V gene has CDR1 SNHLY and CDR2 FYNNEI. This chain's CDR3 is CATTPQGWDGYTF. CDR3 nucleotides: TGTGCCACAACGCCACAGGGGTGGGATGGCTACACCTTC.

This clone has more than one count but fewer than ten. This rearrangement joins TRBV14 to TRBJ1-1; D gene uncertain. V lost 4 bases and J lost 2, with 14 bases in between. The CDR3 extends over 15 amino acids. Germline CDR1 reads SGHDN; CDR2 reads FVKESK. CDR3 nucleotides: TGTGCCAGCAGCCTTCGAGGCGGCCCTAACACTGAAGCTTTCTTT. Encoded protein: CASSLRGGPNTEAFF.

The gene calls are TRBV2 and TRBJ1-6, with a weak D call TRBD1 (6 bases). Looked up from germline, CDR1 is SNHLY and CDR2 is FYNNEI. The ends were cut back, 6 bases at V and 11 bases at J, with 23 bases in the middle. The CDR3 covers 16 residues. CDR3 DNA: TGTGCCAGCAGCGCCCGCCAGGGGAATGATGGTACACCCCTCCACTTT. Encoded protein: CASSARQGNDGTPLHF. The entire variable domain, with the rest obtained from reference TRBV2 and TRBJ1-6, is as follows: EPEVTQTPSHQVTQMGQEVILRCVPISNHLYFYWYRQILGQKVEFLVSFYNNEISEKSEIFDDQFSVERPDGSNFTLKIRSTKLEDSAMYFCASSARQGNDGTPLHFGNGTRLTVT.

The gene calls are TRBV27 and TRBJ1-2, with 10 positions matching TRBD1. Germline V CDR1 and CDR2: MNHEY, SMNVEV (reference sequence). The CDR3 is 14 amino acids. J gave up 4 bases and V 6 bases, and 5 bases lay outside the gene matches. The CDR3 spells CASSGGQGIYGYTF. Written as DNA, the CDR3 is TGTGCCAGCAGCGGGGGACAGGGGATCTATGGCTACACCTTC.

The chain combines TRBV29-1 with TRBJ1-1; possible D gene TRBD1, 6 bases. The CDR3 runs 12 residues. The V gene lost 7 bases and the J gene lost 7 bases, with 16 bases spanning the gap. Germline CDR1 reads SQVTM; CDR2 reads ANQGSEA. DNA of the CDR3: TGCAGCGGGGATCGGGGGGCTGGTGAAGCTTTCTTT. Protein product: CSGDRGAGEAFF.

This clone was counted between two and nine times. The V and J genes are TRBV19 and TRBJ1-1; 9 bases are a match to TRBD1. Trimming cost V 5 bases and J 6 bases; bases outside gene matches: 7. CDR3 length: 14 residues. Per the germline V gene, CDR1 is LNHDA and CDR2 is SQIVND (reference sequence). The CDR3 loop is CASSVTGGRAEAFF. CDR3 sequence (DNA): TGTGCCAGTAGTGTAACAGGGGGCAGGGCTGAAGCTTTCTTT.

The chain has TRBV30 and TRBJ1-5; 9 bases fit TRBD1. This CDR3 region has 17 residues. V lost 2 bases to trimming and J lost 4 bases; unmatched junction nucleotides: 12. The V gene's germline CDR1 is GTSNPN and CDR2 SVGIG (reference sequence). The CDR3 bases are TGTGCCTGGAGTACTTACCCGACAGGGGGTGGGAATCAGCCCCAGCATTTT. Translation: CAWSTYPTGGGNQPQHF.

CDR3 nucleotides: TGCGCCAGCAGCCCCTCAGGGACAGGGCCAACTAGTTATGGCTACACCTTC. Its translation: CASSPSGTGPTSYGYTF. J is TRBJ1-2 and V is TRBV4-1; 9 bases fit TRBD1. Trimming removed 4 bases from V and 5 bases from J; junction bases left unmatched: 14. The CDR3 has 17 residues. Germline CDR1 is MGHRA and CDR2 is YSYEKL.

CDR3 loop: CASDGGSSYYGYTF. CDR3 nucleotide sequence: TGTGCCAGCGACGGCGGTTCTTCTTACTATGGCTACACCTTC. The chain joins TRBV11-2 to TRBJ1-2; D gene unclear. Trimming left V 8 bases short and J 3 bases short, with 16 bases between. Germline CDR1 reads SGHAT; CDR2 reads FQNNGV. This CDR3 is 14 amino acids long.

This clone was observed a few times. This is likely a read error, given that the CDR3 carries no conserved phenylalanine or tryptophan at its end. The J gene is TRBJ1-2, the V gene TRBV6-5, with 8 bases that match TRBD1. Trimming took 6 bases from V and 7 from J; bases not matched to a gene: 10. Germline values: CDR1 MNHEY, CDR2 SVGAGI. The CDR3 loop spans 14 amino acids. The DNA of the CDR3 is TGTGCCAGCAGGGATGGACAGGGAACGGGTGGCTACACCGTC. Translating it yields CASRDGQGTGGYTV.

The J gene is TRBJ2-7, the V gene TRBV6-1; D is possibly TRBD1 (6 bases). Trimming left V 4 bases short and J 3 bases short, with 19 bases between. Germline values: CDR1 MNHNS, CDR2 SASEGT. This CDR3 has 16 amino acids. The CDR3 DNA follows: TGTGCCAGCAGTGGCAAAGGACAGAGAAGATTCTACGAGCAGTACTTC. The encoded protein is CASSGKGQRRFYEQYF.

This clone has a handful of counts. An end of the junction differs from the germline gene, which may be a read error. The chain combines TRBV13 with TRBJ2-4; 13 nucleotides agree with TRBD2. The CDR3 contains 16 residues. CDR1 and CDR2 (germline): PRHDT, FYEKMQ (reference sequence). The CDR3 DNA sequence: TGTGCCAGCAGCCCCTGGACTAGCGGGGGAGCGACCCCTCAGGTCTTC. Protein sequence: CASSPWTSGGATPQVF.

V is TRBV6-6 and J is TRBJ2-6; tentative D call: TRBD1 (6 bases). Trimming took off 4 bases at V and 0 bases at J, with 10 bases between the two ends. Germline CDR1 is MNHNY and CDR2 is SVGAGI (reference sequence). The CDR3 totals 16 residues. CDR3 nucleotides: TGTGCCAGCAGTTCCACAGGGACCTCTGGGGCCAACGTCCTGACTTTC. Translating gives CASSSTGTSGANVLTF.

V gene TRBV5-1 combines with J gene TRBJ2-2; D might be TRBD2 (5 bases). The germline V and J ends were trimmed by 4 bases and 0 bases, with 13 bases remaining between them. In germline, CDR1 is SGHRS, CDR2 YFSETQ. The CDR3 has 16 residues. CDR3 sequence reads: CASSMTINTNTGELFF. CDR3 nucleotides: TGCGCCAGCAGCATGACTATTAACACGAACACCGGGGAGCTGTTTTTT.

V and J are TRBV7-9 and TRBJ1-3; D is undetermined. Trimming took off 5 bases at V and 4 bases at J, with 9 bases between the two ends. CDR1 is SEHNR and CDR2 is FQNEAQ in the germline V gene (reference sequence). The CDR3 extends over 13 amino acids. The CDR3 coding sequence is TGTGCCAGCAGCCAACAGACGGGAAACACCATATATTTT. This gives the protein CASSQQTGNTIYF.

The V and J genes are TRBV12-5 and TRBJ2-1; the D gene is possibly TRBD2 (5 bases). The germline V gene has CDR1 LGHNT and CDR2 FRNRAP. This CDR3 contains 13 residues. V was cut by 7 bases and J by 5 bases, with 12 bases left in between. The CDR3 nucleotides are TGTGCTAGTGTCCGACGGGGAGACAATGAGCAGTTCTTC. Protein product: CASVRRGDNEQFF.

This chain connects TRBV29-1 to TRBJ1-2, with D unclear. Per germline, CDR1 SQVTM and CDR2 ANQGSEA. The germline V and J ends were trimmed by 4 bases and 2 bases, with 8 bases remaining between them. The CDR3 has 12 residues. The CDR3 region has the DNA TGCAGCGTTGGTGAGGCAAACTATGGCTACACCTTC. This translates into CSVGEANYGYTF.

The V call is TRBV30, the J call TRBJ2-1, with a possible D match to TRBD2 (6 bases). Germline V gene data show CDR1 as GTSNPN and CDR2 as SVGIG (reference sequence). This CDR3 has 14 residues. Trimming took off 1 base at V and 3 bases at J, with 10 bases between the two ends. The CDR3 bases are TGTGCCTGGAGTGCACGGACTAACTACAATGAGCAGTTCTTC. This gives the protein CAWSARTNYNEQFF.

This rearrangement joins TRBV11-2 to TRBJ2-2, with D uncertain. The ends were cut back, 0 bases at V and 3 bases at J, with 5 bases in the middle. CDR3 size: 14 residues. Germline V gene sequence: CDR1 SGHAT, CDR2 FQNNGV. The CDR3: CASSLDPDTGELFF. The CDR3, as DNA: TGTGCCAGCAGCTTAGATCCGGACACCGGGGAGCTGTTTTTT.

V usage is TRBV2 and J usage is TRBJ1-1, with TRBD1 as a possible D gene (5 bases). Trimming left V 6 bases short and J 1 base short, with 12 bases between. Germline V gene sequence: CDR1 SNHLY, CDR2 FYNNEI. This CDR3 is built from 14 residues. The CDR3 DNA reads as TGTGCCAGCAGGGCGGGACTCTGGAACACTGAAGCTTTCTTT. Residues: CASRAGLWNTEAFF.

This chain uses TRBV9 with TRBJ2-1; 9 bases align to TRBD2. This CDR3 is built from 16 residues. CDR1 and CDR2 (germline): SGDLS, YYNGEE. The trim removed 0 bases at V and 9 bases at J, leaving 10 bases unmatched. For the CDR3, the DNA is TGTGCCAGCAGCGTAGTGGGCGCGGGGGGGCGCGGTGAGCAGTTCTTC. It encodes CASSVVGAGGRGEQFF.

The chain combines TRBV19 with TRBJ2-1; D may be TRBD2 (5 bases). This CDR3 is 12 amino acids long. Trimming took 2 bases from V and 10 from J, leaving 9 bases between them. Germline CDR1 LNHDA, CDR2 SQIVND (reference sequence). The CDR3 reads CASSILAREQFF. The DNA of the CDR3 is TGTGCCAGTAGTATACTAGCTAGGGAGCAGTTCTTC. Using reference TRBV19 and TRBJ2-1 for the parts outside the CDR3, the full variable domain is DGGITQSPKYLFRKEGQNVTLSCEQNLNHDAMYWYRQDPGQGLRLIYYSQIVNDFQKGDIAEGYSVSREKKESFPLTVTSAQKNPTAFYLCASSILAREQFFGPGTRLTVL.

This clone showed up just a few times. The V gene is TRBV10-3, the J gene TRBJ2-7; 10 bases agree with TRBD1. Losses at the gene ends were 3 bases for V and 5 bases for J; bases not matched to a gene: 7. Germline lookup yields CDR1 ENHRY and CDR2 SYGVKD. This CDR3 has 15 residues. CDR3 DNA sequence: TGTGCCATCAGTGATTCTGGGACAGGGGACGACGAGCAGTACTTC. Amino acids: CAISDSGTGDDEQYF.

The chain employs TRBV6-5 and TRBJ1-2; D uncertain. The CDR3 has 12 amino acids. The V end lost 5 bases, the J end lost 8 bases, and 12 bases lay between the germline ends. CDR1 is MNHEY, CDR2 SVGAGI, per germline. The CDR3 protein is CASSPSGRGYTF. The CDR3 nucleotides are TGTGCCAGCAGTCCCTCAGGTCGCGGCTACACCTTC.

V gene TRBV5-1 combines with J gene TRBJ2-7; weak D call: TRBD1 (6 bases). Germline CDR1 reads SGHRS; CDR2 reads YFSETQ. The CDR3 consists of 16 residues. V lost 1 base and J lost 2, with 16 bases in between. The CDR3 DNA sequence: TGCGCCAGCAGCTTGAGGCCCCAGGGGTCCACCTACGAGCAGTACTTC. Its protein is CASSLRPQGSTYEQYF.

This clone was observed a few times. The chain uses TRBV5-6 and TRBJ2-7; TRBD1 matches at 9 bases. The length of the CDR3 is 13 residues. Looked up from germline, CDR1 is SGHDT and CDR2 is YYEEEE. V lost 4 bases, J lost 6 bases, and 5 bases stayed unmatched. The CDR3 region has the DNA TGTGCCAGCAGCCCGGGACAGGGCTTCGAGCAGTACTTC. Residues: CASSPGQGFEQYF.

To note about this clone: A much larger clone lies one base from this, so it may be a read error. The J gene is TRBJ1-1, the V gene TRBV29-1, with 8 bases fitting TRBD1. V lost 5 bases to trimming and J lost 4 bases; unmatched junction nucleotides: 6. This CDR3 contains 13 residues. Germline V CDR1 and CDR2: SQVTM, ANQGSEA. This chain's CDR3 is CSVLQGEGTEAFF. The CDR3 region has the DNA TGCAGCGTTCTACAGGGGGAAGGCACTGAAGCTTTCTTT.

This chain links TRBV1 with TRBJ2-7; TRBD1 is taken as the D call from the table, unchecked against the DNA. TRBV1 is deemed a pseudogene. This CDR3 has 14 residues. CDR3 bases: TGCACCAAGCGTCCAGGGTGTAAGTCCTACGAGCAGTACTTC. This encodes CTKRPGCKSYEQYF.